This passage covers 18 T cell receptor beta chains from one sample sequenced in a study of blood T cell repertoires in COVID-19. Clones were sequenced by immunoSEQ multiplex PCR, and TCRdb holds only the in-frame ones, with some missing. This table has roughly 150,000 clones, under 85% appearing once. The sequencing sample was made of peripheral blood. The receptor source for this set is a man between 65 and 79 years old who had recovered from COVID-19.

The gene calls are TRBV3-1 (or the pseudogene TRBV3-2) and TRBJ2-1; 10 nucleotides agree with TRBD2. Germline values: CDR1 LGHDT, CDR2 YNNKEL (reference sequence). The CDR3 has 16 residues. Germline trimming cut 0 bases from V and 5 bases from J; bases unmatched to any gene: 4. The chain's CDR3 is CASSQEASGSDNEQFF. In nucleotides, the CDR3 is TGTGCCAGCAGCCAAGAGGCTAGCGGGAGTGACAATGAGCAGTTCTTC.

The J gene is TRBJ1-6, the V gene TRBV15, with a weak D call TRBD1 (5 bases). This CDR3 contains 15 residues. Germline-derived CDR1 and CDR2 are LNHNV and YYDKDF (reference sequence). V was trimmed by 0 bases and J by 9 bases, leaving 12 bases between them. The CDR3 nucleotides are TGTGCCACCAGCAGAGATCAGGGTTTTGGTTCACCCCTCCACTTT. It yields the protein CATSRDQGFGSPLHF.

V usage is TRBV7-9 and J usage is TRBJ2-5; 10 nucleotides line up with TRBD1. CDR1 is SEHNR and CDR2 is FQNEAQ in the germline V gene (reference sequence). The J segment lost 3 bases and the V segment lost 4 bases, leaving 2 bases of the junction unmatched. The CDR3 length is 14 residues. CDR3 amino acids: CASSWGQGKETQYF. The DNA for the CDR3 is TGTGCCAGCAGCTGGGGACAGGGGAAAGAGACCCAGTACTTC. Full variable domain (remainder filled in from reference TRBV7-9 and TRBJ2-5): DTGVSQNPRHKITKRGQNVTFRCDPISEHNRLYWYRQTLGQGPEFLTYFQNEAQLEKSRLLSDRFSAERPKGSFSTLEIQRTEQGDSAMYLCASSWGQGKETQYFGPGTRLLVL.

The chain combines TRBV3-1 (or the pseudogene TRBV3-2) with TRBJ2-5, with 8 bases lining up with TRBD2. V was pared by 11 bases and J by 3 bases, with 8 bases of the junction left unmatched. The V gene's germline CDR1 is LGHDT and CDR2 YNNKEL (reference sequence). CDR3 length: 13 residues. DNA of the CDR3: TGTGCCGGAGGCTATAGCGGGGAAGAGACCCAGTACTTC. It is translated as CAGGYSGEETQYF.

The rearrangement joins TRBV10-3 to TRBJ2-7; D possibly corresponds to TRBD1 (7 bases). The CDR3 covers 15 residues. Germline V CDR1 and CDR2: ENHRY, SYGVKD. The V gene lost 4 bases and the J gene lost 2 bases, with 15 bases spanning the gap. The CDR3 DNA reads TGTGCCATCAGTGGGGGGGCGGACAGGCCCTACGAGCAGTACTTC. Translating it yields CAISGGADRPYEQYF.

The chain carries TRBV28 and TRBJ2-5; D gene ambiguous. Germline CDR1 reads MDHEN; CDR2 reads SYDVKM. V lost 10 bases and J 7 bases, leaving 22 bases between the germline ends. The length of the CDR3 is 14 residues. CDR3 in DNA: TGTGCCACCCTCTCCCCGCGCCCAGCAGGGACCCAGTACTTC. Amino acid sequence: CATLSPRPAGTQYF.

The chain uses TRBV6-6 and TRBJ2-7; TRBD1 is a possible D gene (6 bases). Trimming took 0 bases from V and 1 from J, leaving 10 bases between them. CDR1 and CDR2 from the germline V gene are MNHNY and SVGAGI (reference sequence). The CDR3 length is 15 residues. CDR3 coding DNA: TGTGCCAGCAGTTACTCGGTTGGACAGTCCTACGAGCAGTACTTC. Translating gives CASSYSVGQSYEQYF.

CDR3 nucleotide sequence: TGTGCCAGCAGCTTACCGGGACAGGGGGCCTACAATGAGCAGTTCTTC. Protein: CASSLPGQGAYNEQFF. V and J are TRBV7-2 and TRBJ2-1; 11 bases are shared with TRBD1. Germline V gene lookup returns CDR1 SGHTA and CDR2 FQGNSA. CDR3 length: 16 amino acids. V shed 2 bases and J 2 bases; nucleotides not matched to a gene: 2. The whole variable domain, remainder taken from reference TRBV7-2 and TRBJ2-1, is GAGVSQSPSNKVTEKGKDVELRCDPISGHTALYWYRQSLGQGLEFLIYFQGNSAPDKSGLPSDRFSAERTGGSVSTLTIQRTQQEDSAVYLCASSLPGQGAYNEQFFGPGTRLTVL.

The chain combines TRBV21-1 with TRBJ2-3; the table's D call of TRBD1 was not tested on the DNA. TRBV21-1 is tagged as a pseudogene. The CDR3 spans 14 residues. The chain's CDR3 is CASSKGTHTDTQYF. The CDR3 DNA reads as TGTGCCAGCAGCAAGGGGACACACACAGATACGCAGTATTTT.

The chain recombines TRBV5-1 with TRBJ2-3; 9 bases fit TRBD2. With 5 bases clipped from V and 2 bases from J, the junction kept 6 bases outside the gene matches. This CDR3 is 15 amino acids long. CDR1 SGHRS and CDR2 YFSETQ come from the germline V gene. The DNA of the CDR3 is TGCGCCAGCAGAGGCTCTAGCGGGGCCACAGATACGCAGTATTTT. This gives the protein CASRGSSGATDTQYF.

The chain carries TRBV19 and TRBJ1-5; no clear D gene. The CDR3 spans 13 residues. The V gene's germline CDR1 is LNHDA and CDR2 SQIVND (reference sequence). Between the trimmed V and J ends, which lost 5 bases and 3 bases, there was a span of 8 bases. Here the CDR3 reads CASSLSSNQPQHF. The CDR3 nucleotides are TGTGCCAGTAGTCTAAGCTCCAATCAGCCCCAGCATTTT.

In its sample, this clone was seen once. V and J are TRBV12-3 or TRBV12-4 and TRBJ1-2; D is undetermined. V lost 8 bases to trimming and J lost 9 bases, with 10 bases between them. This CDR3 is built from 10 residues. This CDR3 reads CASSFSRYTF. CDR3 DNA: TGTGCCAGCTCGTTCTCTCGCTACACCTTC.

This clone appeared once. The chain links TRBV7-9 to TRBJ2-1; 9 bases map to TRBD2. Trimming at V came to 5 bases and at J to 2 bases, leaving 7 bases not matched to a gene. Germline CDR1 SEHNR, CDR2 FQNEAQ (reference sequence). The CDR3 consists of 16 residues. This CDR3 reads CASSKIAGDPYNEQFF. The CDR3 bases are TGTGCCAGCAGCAAAATAGCGGGAGACCCCTACAATGAGCAGTTCTTC. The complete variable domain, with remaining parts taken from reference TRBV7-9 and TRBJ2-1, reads DTGVSQNPRHKITKRGQNVTFRCDPISEHNRLYWYRQTLGQGPEFLTYFQNEAQLEKSRLLSDRFSAERPKGSFSTLEIQRTEQGDSAMYLCASSKIAGDPYNEQFFGPGTRLTVL.

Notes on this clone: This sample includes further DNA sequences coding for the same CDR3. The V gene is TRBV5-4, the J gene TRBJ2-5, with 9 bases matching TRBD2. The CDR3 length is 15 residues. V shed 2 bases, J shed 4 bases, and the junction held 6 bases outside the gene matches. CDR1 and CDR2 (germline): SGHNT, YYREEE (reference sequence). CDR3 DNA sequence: TGTGCCAGCAGCTTCGGGCTAGCGGGAAGAGAGACCCAGTACTTC. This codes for CASSFGLAGRETQYF.

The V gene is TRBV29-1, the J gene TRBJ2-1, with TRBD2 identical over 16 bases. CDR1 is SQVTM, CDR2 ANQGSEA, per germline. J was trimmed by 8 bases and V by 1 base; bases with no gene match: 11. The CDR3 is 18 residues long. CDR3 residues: CSVEVKNLGLAGGDEQFF. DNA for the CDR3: TGCAGCGTTGAAGTTAAGAATTTGGGACTAGCGGGAGGGGATGAGCAGTTCTTC.

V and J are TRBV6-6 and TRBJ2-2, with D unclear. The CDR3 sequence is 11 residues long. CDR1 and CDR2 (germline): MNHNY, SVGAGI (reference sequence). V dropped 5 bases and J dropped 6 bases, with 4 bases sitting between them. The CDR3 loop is CASSPSGELFF. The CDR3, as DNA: TGTGCCAGCAGTCCCTCCGGGGAGCTGTTTTTT.

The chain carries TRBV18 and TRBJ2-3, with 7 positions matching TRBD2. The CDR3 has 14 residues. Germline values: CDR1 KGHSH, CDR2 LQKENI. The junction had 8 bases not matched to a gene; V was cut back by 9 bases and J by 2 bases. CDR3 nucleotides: TGTGCCAGTGTAATGGGAGGGGCCACAGATACGCAGTATTTT. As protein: CASVMGGATDTQYF.

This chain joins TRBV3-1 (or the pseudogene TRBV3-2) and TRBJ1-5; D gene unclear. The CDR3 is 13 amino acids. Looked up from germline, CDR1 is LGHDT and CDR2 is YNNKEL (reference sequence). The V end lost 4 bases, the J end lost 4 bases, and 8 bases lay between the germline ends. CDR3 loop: CASSLQSNQPQHF. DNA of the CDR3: TGTGCCAGCAGCCTTCAGTCTAATCAGCCCCAGCATTTT.